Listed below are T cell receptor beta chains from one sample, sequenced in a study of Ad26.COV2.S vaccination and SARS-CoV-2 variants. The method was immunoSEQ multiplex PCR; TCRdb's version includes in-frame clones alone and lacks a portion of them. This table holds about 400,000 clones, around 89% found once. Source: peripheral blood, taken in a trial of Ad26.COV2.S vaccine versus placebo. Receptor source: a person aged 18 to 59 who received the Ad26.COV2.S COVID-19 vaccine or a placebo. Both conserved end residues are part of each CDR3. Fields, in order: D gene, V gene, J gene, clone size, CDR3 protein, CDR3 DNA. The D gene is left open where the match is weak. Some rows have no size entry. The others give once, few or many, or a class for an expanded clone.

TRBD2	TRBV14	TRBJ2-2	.	CASSQLAGAGELFF	TGTGCCAGCAGCCAACTAGCGGGGGCCGGGGAGCTGTTTTTT
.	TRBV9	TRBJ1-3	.	CASSVGTDGNTIYF	TGTGCCAGCAGCGTAGGGACCGATGGAAACACCATATATTTT
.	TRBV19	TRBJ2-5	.	CASSMEETQYF	TGTGCCAGTAGTATGGAAGAGACCCAGTACTTC
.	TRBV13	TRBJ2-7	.	CASSLEQTYEQYF	TGTGCCAGCAGCTTAGAACAAACCTACGAGCAGTACTTC
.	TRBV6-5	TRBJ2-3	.	CASSSGGDTQYF	TGTGCCAGCAGTTCAGGAGGAGATACGCAGTATTTT
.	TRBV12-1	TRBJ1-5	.	CASSVGTGDQPQHF	TGTGCCAGCAGCGTTGGGACAGGGGATCAGCCCCAGCATTTT
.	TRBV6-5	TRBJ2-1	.	CASRGQISYNEQFF	TGTGCCAGCAGGGGTCAGATCTCCTACAATGAGCAGTTCTTC
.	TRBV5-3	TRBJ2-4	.	CARSLQGIFDIQYF	TGTGCCAGAAGCTTACAGGGAATTTTTGACATTCAGTACTTC
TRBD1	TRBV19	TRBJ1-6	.	CASSTGDRAAF	TGTGCCAGTAGTACCGGGGACAGGGCCGCGTTT
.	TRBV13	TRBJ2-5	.	CASSVQGQETQYF	TGTGCCAGCAGCGTACAGGGTCAAGAGACCCAGTACTTC
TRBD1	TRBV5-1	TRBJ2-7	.	CASSRGTGVPEQYF	TGCGCCAGCAGCCGGGGGACAGGGGTTCCCGAGCAGTACTTC
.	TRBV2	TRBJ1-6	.	CASSVGQGYSPLHF	TGTGCCAGCAGTGTAGGGCAGGGGTATTCACCCCTCCACTTT
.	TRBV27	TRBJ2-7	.	CASSFEGREQYF	TGTGCCAGCAGTTTTGAGGGACGCGAGCAGTACTTC
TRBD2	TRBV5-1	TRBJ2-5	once	CASSLSGGAGETQYF	TGCGCCAGCAGCTTGAGCGGGGGGGCCGGAGAGACCCAGTACTTC
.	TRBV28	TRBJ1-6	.	CASTSMDTRNSPLHF	TGTGCCAGCACCAGCATGGACACACGGAATTCACCCCTCCACTTT
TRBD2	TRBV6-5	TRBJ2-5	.	CASRTSGQETQYF	TGTGCCAGCAGAACTAGCGGCCAAGAGACCCAGTACTTC
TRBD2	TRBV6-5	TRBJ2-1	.	CASSTSGGRVEQFF	TGTGCCAGCAGTACTAGCGGGGGACGCGTTGAGCAGTTCTTC
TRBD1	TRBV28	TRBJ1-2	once	CASSSPGDRVDYGYTF	TGTGCCAGCAGTTCCCCCGGTGACAGGGTGGACTATGGCTACACCTTC
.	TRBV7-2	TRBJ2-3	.	CASSSPGDGSIPDTQYF	TGTGCCAGCAGCTCCCCGGGGGACGGGTCGATTCCAGATACGCAGTATTTT
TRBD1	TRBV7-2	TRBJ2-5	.	CASSWTGHQETQYF	TGTGCCAGCAGTTGGACAGGGCACCAAGAGACCCAGTACTTC
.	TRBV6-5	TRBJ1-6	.	CASLGGPPNSPLHF	TGTGCCAGCCTTGGAGGGCCACCGAATTCACCCCTCCACTTT
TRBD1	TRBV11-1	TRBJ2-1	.	CASSLRDRAYNEQFF	TGTGCCAGCAGCCTTCGGGACAGGGCCTACAATGAGCAGTTCTTC
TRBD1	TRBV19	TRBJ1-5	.	CASSIGTGGQPQHF	TGTGCCAGTAGTATTGGGACAGGGGGACAGCCCCAGCATTTT
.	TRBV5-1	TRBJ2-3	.	CASSRGRTDTQYF	TGCGCCAGCAGCCGTGGGCGCACAGATACGCAGTATTTT
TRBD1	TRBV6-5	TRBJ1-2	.	CASSSGDRAYGYTF	TGTGCCAGCAGCTCTGGGGACAGGGCCTATGGCTACACCTTC